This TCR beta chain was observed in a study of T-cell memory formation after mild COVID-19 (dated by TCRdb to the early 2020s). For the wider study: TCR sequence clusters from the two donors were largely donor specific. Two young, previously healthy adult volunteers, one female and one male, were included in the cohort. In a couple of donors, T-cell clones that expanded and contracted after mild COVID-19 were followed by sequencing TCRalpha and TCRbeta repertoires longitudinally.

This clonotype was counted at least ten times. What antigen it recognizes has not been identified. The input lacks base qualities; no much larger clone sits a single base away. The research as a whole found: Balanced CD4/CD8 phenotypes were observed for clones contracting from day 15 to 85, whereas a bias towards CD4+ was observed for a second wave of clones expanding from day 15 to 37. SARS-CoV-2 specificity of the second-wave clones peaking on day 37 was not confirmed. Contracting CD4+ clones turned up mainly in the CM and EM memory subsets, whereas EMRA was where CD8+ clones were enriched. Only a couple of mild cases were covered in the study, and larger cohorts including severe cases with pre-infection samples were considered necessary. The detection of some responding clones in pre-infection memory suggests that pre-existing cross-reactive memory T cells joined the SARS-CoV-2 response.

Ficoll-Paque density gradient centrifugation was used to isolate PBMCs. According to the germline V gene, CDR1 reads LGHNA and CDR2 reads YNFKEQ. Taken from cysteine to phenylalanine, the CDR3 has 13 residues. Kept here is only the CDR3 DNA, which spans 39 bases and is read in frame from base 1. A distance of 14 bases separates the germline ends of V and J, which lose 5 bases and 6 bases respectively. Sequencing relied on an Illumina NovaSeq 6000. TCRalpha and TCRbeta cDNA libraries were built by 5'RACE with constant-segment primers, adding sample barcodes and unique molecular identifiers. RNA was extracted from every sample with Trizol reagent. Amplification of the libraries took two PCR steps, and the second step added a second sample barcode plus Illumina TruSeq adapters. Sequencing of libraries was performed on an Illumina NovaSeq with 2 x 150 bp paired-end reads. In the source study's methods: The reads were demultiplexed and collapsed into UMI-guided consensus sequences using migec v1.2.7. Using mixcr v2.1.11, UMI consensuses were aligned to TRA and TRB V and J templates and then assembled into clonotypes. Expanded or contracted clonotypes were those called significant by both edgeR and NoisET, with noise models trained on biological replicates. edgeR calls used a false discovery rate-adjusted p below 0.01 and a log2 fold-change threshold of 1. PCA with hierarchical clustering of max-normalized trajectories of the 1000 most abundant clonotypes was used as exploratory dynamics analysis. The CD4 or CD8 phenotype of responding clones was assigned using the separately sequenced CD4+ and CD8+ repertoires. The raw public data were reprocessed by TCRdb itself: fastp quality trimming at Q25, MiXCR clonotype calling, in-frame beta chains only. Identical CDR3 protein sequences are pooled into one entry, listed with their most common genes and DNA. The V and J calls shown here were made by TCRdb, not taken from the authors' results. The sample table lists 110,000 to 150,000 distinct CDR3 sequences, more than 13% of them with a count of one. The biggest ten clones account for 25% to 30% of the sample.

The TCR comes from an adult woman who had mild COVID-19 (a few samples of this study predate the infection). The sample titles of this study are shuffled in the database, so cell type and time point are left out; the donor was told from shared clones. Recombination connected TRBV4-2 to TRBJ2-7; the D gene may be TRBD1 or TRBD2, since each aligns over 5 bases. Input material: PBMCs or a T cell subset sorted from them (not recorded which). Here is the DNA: TGTGCCAGCAGCGGTCGGGACCTGGGCGAGCAGTACTTC. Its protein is CASSGRDLGEQYF.